This T cell receptor (beta chain) was recorded in a study of cytomegalovirus exposure and HLA in healthy donors. Use of 60 Vbeta and 13 Jbeta primers characterized the PCR. The table came from immunoSEQ multiplex PCR; TCRdb's copy has only in-frame clones and leaves some out. The sample includes more than 95,000 clones, over 9% of them seen just once. This CDR3 is built from 15 residues. Germline V gene lookup returns CDR1 MNHEY and CDR2 SVGAGI. This clone was detected a few times. The chain joins TRBV6-5 to TRBJ2-5; TRBD1 agrees at 7 bases. The DNA end favors TRBJ2-7, so the J call may be wrong. The receptor was derived from a man aged 35 to 55 in good health and CMV-seropositive. Sequencing was carried out using PBMCs. CDR3 protein: CASSYSRQGAYEQYF. The CDR3 region has the DNA TGTGCCAGCAGTTACAGTCGACAGGGAGCATACGAGCAGTACTTC.